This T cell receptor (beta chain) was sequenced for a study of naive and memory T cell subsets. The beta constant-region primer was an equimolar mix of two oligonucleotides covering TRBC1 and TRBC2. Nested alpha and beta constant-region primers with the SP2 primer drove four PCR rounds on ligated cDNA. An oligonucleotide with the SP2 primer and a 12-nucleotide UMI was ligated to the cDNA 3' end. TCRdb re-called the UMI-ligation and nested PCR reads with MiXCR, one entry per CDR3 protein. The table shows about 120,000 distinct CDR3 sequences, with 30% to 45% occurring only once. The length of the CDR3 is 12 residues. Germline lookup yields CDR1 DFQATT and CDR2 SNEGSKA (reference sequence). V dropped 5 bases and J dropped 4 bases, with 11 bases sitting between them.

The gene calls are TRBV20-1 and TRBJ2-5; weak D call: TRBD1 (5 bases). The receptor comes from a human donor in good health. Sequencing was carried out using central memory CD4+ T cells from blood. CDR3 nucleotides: TGCAGTGCTGAGACAGACGGAGAGACCCAGTACTTC. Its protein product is CSAETDGETQYF.